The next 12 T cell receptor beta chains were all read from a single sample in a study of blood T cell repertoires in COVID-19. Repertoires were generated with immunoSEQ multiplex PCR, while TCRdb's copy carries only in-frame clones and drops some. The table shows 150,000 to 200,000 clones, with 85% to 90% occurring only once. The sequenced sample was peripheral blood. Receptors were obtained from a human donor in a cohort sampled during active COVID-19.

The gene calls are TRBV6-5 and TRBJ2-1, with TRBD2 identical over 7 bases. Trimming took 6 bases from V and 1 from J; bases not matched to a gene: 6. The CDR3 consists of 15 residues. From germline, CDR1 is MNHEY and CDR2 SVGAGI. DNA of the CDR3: TGTGCCAGCAGCCCCGCCGGGGGGTCCTACAATGAGCAGTTCTTC. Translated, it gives CASSPAGGSYNEQFF.

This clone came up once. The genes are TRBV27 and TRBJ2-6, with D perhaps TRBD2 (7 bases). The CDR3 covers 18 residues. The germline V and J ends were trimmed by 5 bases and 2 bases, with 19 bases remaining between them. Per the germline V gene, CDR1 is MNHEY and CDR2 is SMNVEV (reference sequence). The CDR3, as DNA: TGTGCCAGCAGTCCTGCGGGGGCAGGGGACGCTGGGGCCAACGTCCTGACTTTC. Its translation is CASSPAGAGDAGANVLTF.

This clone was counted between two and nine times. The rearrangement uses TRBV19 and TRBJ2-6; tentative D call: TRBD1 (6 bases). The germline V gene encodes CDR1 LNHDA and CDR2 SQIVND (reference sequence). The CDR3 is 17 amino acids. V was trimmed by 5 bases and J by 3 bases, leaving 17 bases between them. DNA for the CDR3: TGTGCCAGTAGTTCCGGGACAAAACGGGATGGGGCCAACGTCCTGACTTTC. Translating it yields CASSSGTKRDGANVLTF. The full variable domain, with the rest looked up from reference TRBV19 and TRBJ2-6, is DGGITQSPKYLFRKEGQNVTLSCEQNLNHDAMYWYRQDPGQGLRLIYYSQIVNDFQKGDIAEGYSVSREKKESFPLTVTSAQKNPTAFYLCASSSGTKRDGANVLTFGAGSRLTVL.

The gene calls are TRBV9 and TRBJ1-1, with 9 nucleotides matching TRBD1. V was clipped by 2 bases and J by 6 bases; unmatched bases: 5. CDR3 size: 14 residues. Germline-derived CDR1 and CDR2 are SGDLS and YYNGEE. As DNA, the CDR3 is TGTGCCAGCAGCGTCGGGGACAGGGCCGCTGAAGCTTTCTTT. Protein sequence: CASSVGDRAAEAFF.

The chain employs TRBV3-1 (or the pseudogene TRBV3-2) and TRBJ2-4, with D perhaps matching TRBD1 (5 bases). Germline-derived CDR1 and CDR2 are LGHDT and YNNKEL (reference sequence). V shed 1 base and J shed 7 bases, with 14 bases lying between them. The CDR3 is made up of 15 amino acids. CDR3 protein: CASSQASGAQNIQYF. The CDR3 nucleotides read TGTGCCAGCAGCCAAGCAAGTGGGGCTCAGAACATTCAGTACTTC.

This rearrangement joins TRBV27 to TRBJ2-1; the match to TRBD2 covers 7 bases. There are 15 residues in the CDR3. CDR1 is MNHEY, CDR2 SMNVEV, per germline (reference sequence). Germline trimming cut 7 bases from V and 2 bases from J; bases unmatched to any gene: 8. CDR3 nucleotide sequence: TGTGCCAGCACCATAGGCGGGAGCCCCTACAATGAGCAGTTCTTC. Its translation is CASTIGGSPYNEQFF.

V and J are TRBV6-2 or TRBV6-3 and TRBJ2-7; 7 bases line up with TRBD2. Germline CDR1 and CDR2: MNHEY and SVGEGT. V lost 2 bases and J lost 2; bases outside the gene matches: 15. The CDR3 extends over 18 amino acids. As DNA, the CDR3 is TGTGCCAGCAGTTACGGGAAAAAGCCGGGACTACCCACCTACGAGCAGTACTTC. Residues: CASSYGKKPGLPTYEQYF.

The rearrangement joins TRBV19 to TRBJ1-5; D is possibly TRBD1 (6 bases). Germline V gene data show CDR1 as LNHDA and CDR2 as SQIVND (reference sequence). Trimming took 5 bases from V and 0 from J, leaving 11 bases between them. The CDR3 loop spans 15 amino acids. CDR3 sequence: CASSRTAYSNQPQHF. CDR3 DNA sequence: TGTGCCAGTAGTCGGACAGCCTATAGCAATCAGCCCCAGCATTTT.

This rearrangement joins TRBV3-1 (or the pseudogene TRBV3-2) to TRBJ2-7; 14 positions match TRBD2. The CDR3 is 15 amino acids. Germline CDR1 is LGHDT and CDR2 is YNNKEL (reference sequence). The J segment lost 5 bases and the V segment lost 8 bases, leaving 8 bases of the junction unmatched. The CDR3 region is CASRNRLAGGNEQYF. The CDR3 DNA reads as TGTGCCAGCCGCAATCGACTAGCGGGGGGGAACGAGCAGTACTTC.

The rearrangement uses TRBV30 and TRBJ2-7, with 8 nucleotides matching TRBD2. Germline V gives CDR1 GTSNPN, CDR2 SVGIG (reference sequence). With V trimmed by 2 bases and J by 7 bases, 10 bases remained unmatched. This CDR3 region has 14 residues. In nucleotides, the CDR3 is TGTGCCTGGAGTCAGGCGGTAGCGGGGCGGGAGCAGTACTTC. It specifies CAWSQAVAGREQYF.

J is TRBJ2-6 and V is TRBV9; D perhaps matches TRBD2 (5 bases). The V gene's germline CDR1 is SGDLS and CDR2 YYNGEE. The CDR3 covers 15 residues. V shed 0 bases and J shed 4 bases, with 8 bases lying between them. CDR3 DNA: TGTGCCAGCAGCGTAGATAGCGTGGGGGCCAACGTCCTGACTTTC. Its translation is CASSVDSVGANVLTF.

As DNA, the CDR3 is TGTGCCAGCAGCCAAGTAGACCCTCACAGGGGTTTTGGGTATGAAAAACTGTTTTTT. This sequence encodes CASSQVDPHRGFGYEKLFF. V is TRBV3-1 (or the pseudogene TRBV3-2) and J is TRBJ1-4, with 7 nucleotides matching TRBD1. V was pared by 1 base and J by 6 bases, with 17 bases of the junction left unmatched. The CDR3 contains 19 residues. Per germline, CDR1 LGHDT and CDR2 YNNKEL (reference sequence).